This T cell receptor (beta chain) appears in the sequencing data of a study of shared clonotypes between healthy human individuals. Overall study: For every donor, three CD4 naive, three CD4 memory, two CD8 naive and one CD8 memory plates were used.

Splitting the CD4+ cells yielded a CD45RA+ naive subset and a CD45RA-negative memory subset. With regard to this clone: What it binds is not known.

Overall study results and limits: The genetic and exposure-history diversity represented was limited by few donors.

The V gene end was trimmed by 7 bases and the J gene end by 7 bases; junction bases not matched to a gene: 11. This CDR3 contains 14 residues. Germline values: CDR1 SGHDT, CDR2 YYEEEE. This table comes from immunoSEQ multiplex PCR, and its TCRdb copy is limited to in-frame clones, with some not included. The repertoire holds over 1.4 million clones, with roughly 95% as singletons. The origin of this receptor is a man in his thirties or forties in good health. The chain is built from TRBV5-6 and TRBJ2-1; 7 bases are shared with TRBD1. Sequencing input: naive CD4+ T cells sorted from blood. Documented subset: CD45RA+ positively selected. CDR3 sequence reads: CASGPDRERNEQFF. DNA of the CDR3: TGTGCCAGCGGCCCCGACAGGGAAAGGAATGAGCAGTTCTTC.